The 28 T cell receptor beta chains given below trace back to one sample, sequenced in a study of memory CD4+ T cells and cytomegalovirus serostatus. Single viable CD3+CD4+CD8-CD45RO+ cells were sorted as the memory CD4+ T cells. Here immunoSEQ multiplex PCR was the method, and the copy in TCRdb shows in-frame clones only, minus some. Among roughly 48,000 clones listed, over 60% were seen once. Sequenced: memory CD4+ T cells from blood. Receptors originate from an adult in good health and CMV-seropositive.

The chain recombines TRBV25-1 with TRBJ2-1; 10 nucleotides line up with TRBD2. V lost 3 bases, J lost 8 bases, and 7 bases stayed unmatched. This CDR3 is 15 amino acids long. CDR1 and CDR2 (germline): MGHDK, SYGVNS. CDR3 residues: CASSDKRGGGDEQFF. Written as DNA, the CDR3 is TGTGCCAGCAGTGATAAGCGGGGGGGCGGCGATGAGCAGTTCTTC. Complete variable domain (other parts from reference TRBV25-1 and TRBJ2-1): EADIYQTPRYLVIGTGKKITLECSQTMGHDKMYWYQQDPGMELHLIHYSYGVNSTEKGDLSSESTVSRIRTEHFPLTLESARPSHTSQYLCASSDKRGGGDEQFFGPGTRLTVL.

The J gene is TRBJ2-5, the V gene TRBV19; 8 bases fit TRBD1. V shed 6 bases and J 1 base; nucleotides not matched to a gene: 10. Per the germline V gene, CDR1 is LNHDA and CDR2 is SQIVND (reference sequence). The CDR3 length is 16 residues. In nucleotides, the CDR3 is TGTGCCAGTAGCCTAAACCACGGGACAGGCCAAGAGACCCAGTACTTC. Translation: CASSLNHGTGQETQYF.

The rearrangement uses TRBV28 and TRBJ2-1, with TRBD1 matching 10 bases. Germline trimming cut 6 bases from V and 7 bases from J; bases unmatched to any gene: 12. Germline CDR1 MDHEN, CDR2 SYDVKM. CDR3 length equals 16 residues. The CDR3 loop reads CASRQFGGQGVNEQFF. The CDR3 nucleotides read TGTGCCAGCAGGCAGTTTGGAGGACAGGGGGTGAATGAGCAGTTCTTC.

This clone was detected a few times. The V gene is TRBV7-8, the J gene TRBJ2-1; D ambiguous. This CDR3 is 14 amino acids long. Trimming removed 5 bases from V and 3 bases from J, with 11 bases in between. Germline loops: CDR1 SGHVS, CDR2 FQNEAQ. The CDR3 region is CASSGRVGYNEQFF. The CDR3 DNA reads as TGTGCCAGCAGCGGCCGAGTCGGCTACAATGAGCAGTTCTTC.

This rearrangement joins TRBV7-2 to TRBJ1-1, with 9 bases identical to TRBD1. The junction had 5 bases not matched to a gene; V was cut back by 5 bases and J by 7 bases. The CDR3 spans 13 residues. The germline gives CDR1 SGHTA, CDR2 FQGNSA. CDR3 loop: CASSQQGAFEAFF. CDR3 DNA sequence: TGTGCCAGCAGCCAACAGGGGGCTTTTGAAGCTTTCTTT.

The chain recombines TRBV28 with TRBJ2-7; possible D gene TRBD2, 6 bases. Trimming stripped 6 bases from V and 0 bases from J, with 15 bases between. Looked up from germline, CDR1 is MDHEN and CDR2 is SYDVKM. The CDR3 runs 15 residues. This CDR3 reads CASRGRGPSSYEQYF. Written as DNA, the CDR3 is TGTGCCAGCAGGGGGCGGGGACCAAGCTCCTACGAGCAGTACTTC.

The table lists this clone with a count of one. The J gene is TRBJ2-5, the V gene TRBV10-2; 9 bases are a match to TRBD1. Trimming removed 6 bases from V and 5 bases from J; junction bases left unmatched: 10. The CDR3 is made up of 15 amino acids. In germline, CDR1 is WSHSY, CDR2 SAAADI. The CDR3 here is CASRILGTGPETQYF. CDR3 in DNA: TGCGCCAGCAGGATTTTGGGGACAGGGCCGGAGACCCAGTACTTC.

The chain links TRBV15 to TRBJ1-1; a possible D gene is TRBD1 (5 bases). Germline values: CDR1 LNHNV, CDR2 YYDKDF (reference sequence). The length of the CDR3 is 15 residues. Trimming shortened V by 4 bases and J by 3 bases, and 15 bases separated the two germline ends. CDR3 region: CATSKAGGRDTEAFF. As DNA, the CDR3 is TGTGCCACCAGCAAAGCCGGGGGTAGGGACACTGAAGCTTTCTTT. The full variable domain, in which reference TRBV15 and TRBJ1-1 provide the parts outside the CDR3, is DAMVIQNPRYQVTQFGKPVTLSCSQTLNHNVMYWYQQKSSQAPKLLFHYYDKDFNNEADTPDNFQSRRPNTSFCFLDIRSPGLGDTAMYLCATSKAGGRDTEAFFGQGTRLTVV.

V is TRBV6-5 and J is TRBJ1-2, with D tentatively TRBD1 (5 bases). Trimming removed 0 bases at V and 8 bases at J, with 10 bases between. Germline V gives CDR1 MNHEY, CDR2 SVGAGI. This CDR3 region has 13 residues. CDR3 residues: CASSYSGVWGYTF. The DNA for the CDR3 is TGTGCCAGCAGTTACTCGGGGGTTTGGGGCTACACCTTC.

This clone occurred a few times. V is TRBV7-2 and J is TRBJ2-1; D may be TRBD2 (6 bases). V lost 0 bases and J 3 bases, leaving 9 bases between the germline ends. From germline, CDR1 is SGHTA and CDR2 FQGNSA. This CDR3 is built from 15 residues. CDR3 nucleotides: TGTGCCAGCAGCTTAGCACGGGGGAGCTACAATGAGCAGTTCTTC. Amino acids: CASSLARGSYNEQFF.

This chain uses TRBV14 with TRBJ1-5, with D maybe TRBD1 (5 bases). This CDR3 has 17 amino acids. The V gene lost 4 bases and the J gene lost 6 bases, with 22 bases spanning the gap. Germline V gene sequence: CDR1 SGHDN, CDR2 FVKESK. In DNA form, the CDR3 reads TGTGCCAGCAGCCCATCTCGGGGCGAGGGTTGGGGTCAGCCCCAGCATTTT. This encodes CASSPSRGEGWGQPQHF.

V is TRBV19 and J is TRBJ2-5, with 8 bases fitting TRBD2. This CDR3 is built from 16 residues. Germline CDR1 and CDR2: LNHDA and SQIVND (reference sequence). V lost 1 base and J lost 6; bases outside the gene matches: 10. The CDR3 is CASSIVIRGGRQTQYF. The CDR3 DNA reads TGTGCCAGTAGTATAGTGATCCGGGGGGGCCGGCAGACCCAGTACTTC.

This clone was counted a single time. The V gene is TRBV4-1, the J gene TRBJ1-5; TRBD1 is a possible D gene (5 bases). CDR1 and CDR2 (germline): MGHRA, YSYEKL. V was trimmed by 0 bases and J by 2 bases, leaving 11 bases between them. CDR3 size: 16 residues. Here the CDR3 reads CASSQDLGRRNQPQHF. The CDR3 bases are TGCGCCAGCAGCCAAGATCTGGGACGGCGCAATCAGCCCCAGCATTTT.

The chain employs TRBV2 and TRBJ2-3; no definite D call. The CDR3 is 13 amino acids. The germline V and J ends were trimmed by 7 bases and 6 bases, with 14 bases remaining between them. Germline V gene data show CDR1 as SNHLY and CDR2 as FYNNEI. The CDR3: CASKPDSRDTQYF. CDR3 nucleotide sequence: TGTGCCAGCAAGCCAGATTCAAGGGATACGCAGTATTTT. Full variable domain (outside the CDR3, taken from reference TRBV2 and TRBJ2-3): EPEVTQTPSHQVTQMGQEVILRCVPISNHLYFYWYRQILGQKVEFLVSFYNNEISEKSEIFDDQFSVERPDGSNFTLKIRSTKLEDSAMYFCASKPDSRDTQYFGPGTRLTVL.

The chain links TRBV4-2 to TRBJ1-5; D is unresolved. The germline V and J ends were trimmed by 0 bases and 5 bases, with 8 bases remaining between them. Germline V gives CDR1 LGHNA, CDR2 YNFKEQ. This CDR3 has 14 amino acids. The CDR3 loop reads CASSQDGEYQPQHF. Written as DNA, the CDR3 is TGTGCCAGCAGCCAAGATGGCGAGTATCAGCCCCAGCATTTT.

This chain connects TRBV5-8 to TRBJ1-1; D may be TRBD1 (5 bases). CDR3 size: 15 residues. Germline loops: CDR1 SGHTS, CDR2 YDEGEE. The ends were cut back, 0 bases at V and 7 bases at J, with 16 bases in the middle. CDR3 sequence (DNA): TGTGCCAGCAGCTTGGGGACAACCCGTCGGGGTGAAGCTTTCTTT. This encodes CASSLGTTRRGEAFF.

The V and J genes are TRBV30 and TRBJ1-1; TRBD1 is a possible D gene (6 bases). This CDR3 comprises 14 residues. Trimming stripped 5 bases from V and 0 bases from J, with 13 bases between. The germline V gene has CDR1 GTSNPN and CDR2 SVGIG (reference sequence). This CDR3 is CAWGGGLMNTEAFF. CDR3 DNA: TGTGCCTGGGGTGGGGGGCTGATGAACACTGAAGCTTTCTTT.

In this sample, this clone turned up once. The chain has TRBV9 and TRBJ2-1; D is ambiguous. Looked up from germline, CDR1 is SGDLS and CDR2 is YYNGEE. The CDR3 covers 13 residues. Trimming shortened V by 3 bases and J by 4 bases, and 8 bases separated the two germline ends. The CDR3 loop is CASSGPSYNEQFF. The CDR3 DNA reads TGTGCCAGCAGCGGTCCTAGTTACAATGAGCAGTTCTTC. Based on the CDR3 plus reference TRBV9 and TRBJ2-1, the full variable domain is DSGVTQTPKHLITATGQRVTLRCSPRSGDLSVYWYQQSLDQGLQFLIQYYNGEERAKGNILERFSAQQFPDLHSELNLSSLELGDSALYFCASSGPSYNEQFFGPGTRLTVL.

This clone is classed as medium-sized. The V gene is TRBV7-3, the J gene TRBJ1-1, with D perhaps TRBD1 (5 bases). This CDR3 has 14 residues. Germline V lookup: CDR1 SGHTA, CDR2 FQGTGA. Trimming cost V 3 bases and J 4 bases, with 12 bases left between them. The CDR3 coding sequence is TGTGCCAGCAGCTTTTACCCCGGGACCACTGAAGCTTTCTTT. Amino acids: CASSFYPGTTEAFF. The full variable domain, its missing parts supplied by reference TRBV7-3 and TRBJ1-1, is GAGVSQTPSNKVTEKGKYVELRCDPISGHTALYWYRQSLGQGPEFLIYFQGTGAADDSGLPNDRFFAVRPEGSVSTLKIQRTERGDSAVYLCASSFYPGTTEAFFGQGTRLTVV.

The CDR3 loop reads CASSGPGQGRETQYF. The CDR3 DNA sequence: TGTGCCAGCAGTGGCCCGGGACAGGGCAGGGAGACCCAGTACTTC. The gene calls are TRBV2 and TRBJ2-5; 9 bases are shared with TRBD1. Germline assignment: CDR1 SNHLY and CDR2 FYNNEI. V shed 4 bases, J shed 5 bases, and the junction held 8 bases outside the gene matches. The CDR3 contains 15 residues.

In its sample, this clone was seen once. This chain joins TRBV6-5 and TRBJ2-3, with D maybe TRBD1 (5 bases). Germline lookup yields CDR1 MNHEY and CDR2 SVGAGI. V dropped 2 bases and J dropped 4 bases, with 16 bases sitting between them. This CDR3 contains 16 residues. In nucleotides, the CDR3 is TGTGCCAGCAGTTACGGGGCAGGGCTCATTTCAGATACGCAGTATTTT. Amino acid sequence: CASSYGAGLISDTQYF.

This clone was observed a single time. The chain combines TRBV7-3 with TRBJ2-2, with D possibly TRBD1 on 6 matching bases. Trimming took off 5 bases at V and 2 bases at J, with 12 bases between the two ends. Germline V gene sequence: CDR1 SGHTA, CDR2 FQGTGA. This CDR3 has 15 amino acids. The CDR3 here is CASSQQGPNTGELFF. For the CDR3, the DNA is TGTGCCAGCAGCCAACAGGGCCCCAACACCGGGGAGCTGTTTTTT.

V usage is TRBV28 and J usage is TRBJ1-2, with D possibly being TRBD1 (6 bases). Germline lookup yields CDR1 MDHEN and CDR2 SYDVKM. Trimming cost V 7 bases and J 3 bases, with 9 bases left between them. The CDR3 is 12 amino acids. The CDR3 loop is CASISGDYGYTF. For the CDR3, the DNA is TGTGCCAGCATTTCAGGGGACTATGGCTACACCTTC.

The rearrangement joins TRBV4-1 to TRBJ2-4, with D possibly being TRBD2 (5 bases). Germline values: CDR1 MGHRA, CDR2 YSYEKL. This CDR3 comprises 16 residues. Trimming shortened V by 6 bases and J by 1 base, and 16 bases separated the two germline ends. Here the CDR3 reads CASSIARLEAKNIQYF. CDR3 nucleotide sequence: TGCGCCAGCAGTATAGCGAGGTTGGAGGCCAAAAACATTCAGTACTTC.

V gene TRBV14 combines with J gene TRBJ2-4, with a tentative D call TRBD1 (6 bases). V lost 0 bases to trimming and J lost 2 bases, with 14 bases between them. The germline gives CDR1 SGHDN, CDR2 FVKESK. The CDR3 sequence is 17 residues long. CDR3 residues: CASSQDNRAGTKNIQYF. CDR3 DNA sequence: TGTGCCAGCAGCCAAGATAACAGGGCTGGGACCAAAAACATTCAGTACTTC.

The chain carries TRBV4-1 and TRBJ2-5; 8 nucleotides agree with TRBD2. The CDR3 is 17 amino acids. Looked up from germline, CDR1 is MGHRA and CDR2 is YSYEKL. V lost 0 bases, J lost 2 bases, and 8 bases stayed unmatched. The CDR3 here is CASSQDLRGVYQETQYF. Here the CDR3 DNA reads TGCGCCAGCAGCCAAGACCTGCGGGGGGTTTATCAAGAGACCCAGTACTTC.

CDR3 protein: CASTRAWGISYEQYF. The CDR3, as DNA: TGTGCCAGCACTAGGGCTTGGGGGATCAGCTACGAGCAGTACTTC. This chain links TRBV28 with TRBJ2-7; tentatively, D is TRBD1 or TRBD2 (5 bases each). This CDR3 region has 15 residues. The germline CDR1 and CDR2 sequences are MDHEN and SYDVKM. Trimming removed 7 bases at V and 3 bases at J, with 19 bases between.

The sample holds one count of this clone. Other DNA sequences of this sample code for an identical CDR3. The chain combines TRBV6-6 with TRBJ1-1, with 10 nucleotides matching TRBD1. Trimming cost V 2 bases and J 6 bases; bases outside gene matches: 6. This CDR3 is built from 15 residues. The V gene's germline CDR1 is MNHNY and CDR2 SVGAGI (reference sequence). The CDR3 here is CASSYPGTGVPEAFF. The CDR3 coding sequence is TGTGCCAGCAGTTACCCCGGGACAGGGGTCCCTGAAGCTTTCTTT.